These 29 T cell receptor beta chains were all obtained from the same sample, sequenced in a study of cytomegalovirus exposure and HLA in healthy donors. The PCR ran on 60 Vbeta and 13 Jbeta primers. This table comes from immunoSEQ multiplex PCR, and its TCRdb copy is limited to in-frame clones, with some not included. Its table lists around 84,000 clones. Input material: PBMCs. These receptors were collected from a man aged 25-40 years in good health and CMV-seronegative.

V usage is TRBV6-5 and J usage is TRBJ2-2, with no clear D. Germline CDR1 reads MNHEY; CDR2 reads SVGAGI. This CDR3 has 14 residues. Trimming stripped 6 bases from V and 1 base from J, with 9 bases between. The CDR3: CASRWRLNTGELFF. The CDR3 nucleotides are TGTGCCAGCAGGTGGCGGCTGAACACCGGGGAGCTGTTTTTT.

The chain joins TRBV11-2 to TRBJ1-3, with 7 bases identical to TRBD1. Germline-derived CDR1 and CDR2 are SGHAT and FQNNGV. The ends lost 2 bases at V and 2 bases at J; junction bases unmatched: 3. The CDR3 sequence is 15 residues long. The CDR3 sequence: CASSLRQGAGNTIYF. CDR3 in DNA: TGTGCCAGCAGCTTACGACAGGGAGCTGGAAACACCATATATTTT.

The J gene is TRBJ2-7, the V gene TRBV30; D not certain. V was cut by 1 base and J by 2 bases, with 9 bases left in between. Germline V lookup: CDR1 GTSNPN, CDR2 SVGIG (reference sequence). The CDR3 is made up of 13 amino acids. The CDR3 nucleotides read TGTGCCTGGAGTGAACAAATGGCCTACGAGCAGTACTTC. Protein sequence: CAWSEQMAYEQYF.

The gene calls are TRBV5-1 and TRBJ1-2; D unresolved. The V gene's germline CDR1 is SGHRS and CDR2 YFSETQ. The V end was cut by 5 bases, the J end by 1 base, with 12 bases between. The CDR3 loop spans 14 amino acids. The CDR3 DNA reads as TGCGCCAGCAGTTATACCTCGGGTAACTATGGCTACACCTTC. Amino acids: CASSYTSGNYGYTF.

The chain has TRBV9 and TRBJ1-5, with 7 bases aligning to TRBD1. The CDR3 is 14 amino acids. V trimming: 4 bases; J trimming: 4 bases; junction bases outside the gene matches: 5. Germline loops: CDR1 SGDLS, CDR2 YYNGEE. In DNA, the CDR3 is TGTGCCAGCAGCATCACAGGGGAAAATCAGCCCCAGCATTTT. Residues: CASSITGENQPQHF.

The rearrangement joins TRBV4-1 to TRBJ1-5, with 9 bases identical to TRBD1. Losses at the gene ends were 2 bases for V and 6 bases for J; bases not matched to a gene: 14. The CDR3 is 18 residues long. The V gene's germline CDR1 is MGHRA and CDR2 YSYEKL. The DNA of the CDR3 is TGCGCCAGCAGCCAACCTACTCGGGGACAGGGATTTGTTCAGCCCCAGCATTTT. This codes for CASSQPTRGQGFVQPQHF.

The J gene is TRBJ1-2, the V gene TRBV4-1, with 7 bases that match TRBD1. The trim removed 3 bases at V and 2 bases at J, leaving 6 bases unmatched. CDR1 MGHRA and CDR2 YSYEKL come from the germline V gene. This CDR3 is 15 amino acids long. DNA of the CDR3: TGCGCCAGCAGCCATCGAGGCAGGGGGAACTATGGCTACACCTTC. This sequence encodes CASSHRGRGNYGYTF.

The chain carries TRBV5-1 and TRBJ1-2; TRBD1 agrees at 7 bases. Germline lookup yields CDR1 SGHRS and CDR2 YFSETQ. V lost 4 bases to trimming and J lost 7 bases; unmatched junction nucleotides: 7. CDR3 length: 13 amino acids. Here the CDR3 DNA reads TGCGCCAGCAGCCGACAGGGTAATAGTGGCTACACCTTC. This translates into CASSRQGNSGYTF.

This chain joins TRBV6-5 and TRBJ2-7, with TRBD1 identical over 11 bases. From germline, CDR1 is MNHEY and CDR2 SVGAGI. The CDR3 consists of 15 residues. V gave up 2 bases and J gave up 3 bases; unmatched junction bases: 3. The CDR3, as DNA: TGTGCCAGCAGTTACACCGGGACAGGGGGCTACGAGCAGTACTTC. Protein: CASSYTGTGGYEQYF.

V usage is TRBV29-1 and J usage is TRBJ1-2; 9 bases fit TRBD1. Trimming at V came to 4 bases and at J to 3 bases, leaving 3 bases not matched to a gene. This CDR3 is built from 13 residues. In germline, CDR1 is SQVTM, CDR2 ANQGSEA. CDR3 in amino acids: CSVGGQGHYGYTF. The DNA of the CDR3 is TGCAGCGTTGGTGGACAGGGGCACTATGGCTACACCTTC.

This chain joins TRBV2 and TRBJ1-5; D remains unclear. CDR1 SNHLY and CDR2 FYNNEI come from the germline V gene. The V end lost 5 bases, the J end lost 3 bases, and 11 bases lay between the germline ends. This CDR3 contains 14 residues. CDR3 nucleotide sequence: TGTGCCAGCAGTCAGGAGGCTACCAATCAGCCCCAGCATTTT. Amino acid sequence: CASSQEATNQPQHF.

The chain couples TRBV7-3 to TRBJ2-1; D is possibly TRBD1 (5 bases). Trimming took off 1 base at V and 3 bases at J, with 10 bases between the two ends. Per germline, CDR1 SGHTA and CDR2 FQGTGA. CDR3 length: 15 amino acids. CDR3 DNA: TGTGCCAGCAGCTTAAGGCCAGGGCGCTACAATGAGCAGTTCTTC. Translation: CASSLRPGRYNEQFF.

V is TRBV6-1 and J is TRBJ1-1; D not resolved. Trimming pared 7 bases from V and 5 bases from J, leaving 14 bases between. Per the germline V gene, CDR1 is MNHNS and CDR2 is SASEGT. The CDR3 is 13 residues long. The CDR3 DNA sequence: TGTGCCAGCACTGTCGGGGTTCGAACTGAAGCTTTCTTT. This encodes CASTVGVRTEAFF.

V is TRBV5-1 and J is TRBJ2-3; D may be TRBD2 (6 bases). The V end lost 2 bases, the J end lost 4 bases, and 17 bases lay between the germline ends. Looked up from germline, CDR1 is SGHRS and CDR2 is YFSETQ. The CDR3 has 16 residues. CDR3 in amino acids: CASSFFATREADTQYF. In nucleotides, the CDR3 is TGCGCCAGCAGCTTTTTTGCGACTAGGGAGGCAGATACGCAGTATTTT.

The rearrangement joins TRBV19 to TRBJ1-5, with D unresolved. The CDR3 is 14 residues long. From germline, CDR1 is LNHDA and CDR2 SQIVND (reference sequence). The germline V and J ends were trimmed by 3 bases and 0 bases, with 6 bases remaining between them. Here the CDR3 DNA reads TGTGCCAGTAGTATCGAGAATAGCAATCAGCCCCAGCATTTT. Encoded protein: CASSIENSNQPQHF.

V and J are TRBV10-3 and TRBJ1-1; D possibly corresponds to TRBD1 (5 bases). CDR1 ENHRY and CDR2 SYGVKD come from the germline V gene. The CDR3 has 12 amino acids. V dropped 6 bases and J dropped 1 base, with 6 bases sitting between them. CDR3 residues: CAISQGNTEAFF. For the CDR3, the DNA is TGTGCCATCAGCCAGGGGAACACTGAAGCTTTCTTT.

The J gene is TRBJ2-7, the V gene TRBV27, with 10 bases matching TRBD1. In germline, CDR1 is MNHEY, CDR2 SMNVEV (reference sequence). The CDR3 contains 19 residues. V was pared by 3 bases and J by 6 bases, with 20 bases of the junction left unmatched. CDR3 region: CASSFGTGVTRGPLAEQYF. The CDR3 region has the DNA TGTGCCAGCAGTTTTGGGACAGGGGTCACACGGGGACCCTTAGCCGAGCAGTACTTC.

In DNA form, the CDR3 reads TGTGCCAGCAGCTTGAGGACAGAGGGATATAGCAATCAGCCCCAGCATTTT. It encodes CASSLRTEGYSNQPQHF. The chain carries TRBV5-6 and TRBJ1-5; tentatively, D is TRBD1 (6 bases). Trimming took off 1 base at V and 0 bases at J, with 14 bases between the two ends. The CDR3 contains 17 residues. CDR1 is SGHDT and CDR2 is YYEEEE in the germline V gene.

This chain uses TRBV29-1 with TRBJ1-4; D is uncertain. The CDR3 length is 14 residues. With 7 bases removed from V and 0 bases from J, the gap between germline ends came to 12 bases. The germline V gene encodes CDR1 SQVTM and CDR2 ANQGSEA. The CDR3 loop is CSARVGATNEKLFF. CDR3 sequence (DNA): TGCAGCGCCCGGGTGGGAGCAACTAATGAAAAACTGTTTTTT.

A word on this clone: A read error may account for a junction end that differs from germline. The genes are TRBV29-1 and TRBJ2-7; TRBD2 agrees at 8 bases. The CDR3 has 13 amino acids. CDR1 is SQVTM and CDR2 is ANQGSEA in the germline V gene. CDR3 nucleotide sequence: TGCGGCGTTGTGGCGGGAGGTCGGGGCGAGCAGTACTTC. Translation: CGVVAGGRGEQYF.

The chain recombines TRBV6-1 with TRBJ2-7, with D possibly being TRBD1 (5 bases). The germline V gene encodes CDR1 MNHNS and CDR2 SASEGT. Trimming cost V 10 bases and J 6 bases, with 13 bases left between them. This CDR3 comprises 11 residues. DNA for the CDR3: TGTGCCACCACGTGGGGCGGCGAGCAGTACTTC. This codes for CATTWGGEQYF.

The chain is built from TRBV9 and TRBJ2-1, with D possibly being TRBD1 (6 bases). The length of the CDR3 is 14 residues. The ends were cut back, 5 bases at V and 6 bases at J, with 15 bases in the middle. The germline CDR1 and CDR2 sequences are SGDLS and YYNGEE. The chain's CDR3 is CASSRQGGINEQFF. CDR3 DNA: TGTGCCAGCAGTCGACAAGGGGGAATCAATGAGCAGTTCTTC. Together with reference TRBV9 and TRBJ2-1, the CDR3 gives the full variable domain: DSGVTQTPKHLITATGQRVTLRCSPRSGDLSVYWYQQSLDQGLQFLIQYYNGEERAKGNILERFSAQQFPDLHSELNLSSLELGDSALYFCASSRQGGINEQFFGPGTRLTVL.

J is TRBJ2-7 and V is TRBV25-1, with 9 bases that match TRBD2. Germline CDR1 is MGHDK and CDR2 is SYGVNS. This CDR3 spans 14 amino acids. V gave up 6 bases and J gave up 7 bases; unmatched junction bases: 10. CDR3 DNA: TGTGCCAGCAGCCCCGGCGGACTAGCGAGGGAGCAGTACTTC. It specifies CASSPGGLAREQYF.

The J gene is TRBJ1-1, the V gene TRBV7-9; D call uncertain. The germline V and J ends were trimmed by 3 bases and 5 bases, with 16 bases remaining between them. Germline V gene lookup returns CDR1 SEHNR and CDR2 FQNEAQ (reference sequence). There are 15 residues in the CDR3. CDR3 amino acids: CASSLLNREATEAFF. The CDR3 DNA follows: TGTGCCAGCAGCTTGCTAAATAGAGAGGCGACTGAAGCTTTCTTT.

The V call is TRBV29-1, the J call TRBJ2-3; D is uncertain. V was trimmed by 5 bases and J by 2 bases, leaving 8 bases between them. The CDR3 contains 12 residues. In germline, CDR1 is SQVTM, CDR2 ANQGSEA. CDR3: CSVFLPTDTQYF. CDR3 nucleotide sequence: TGCAGCGTTTTCCTACCCACAGATACGCAGTATTTT.

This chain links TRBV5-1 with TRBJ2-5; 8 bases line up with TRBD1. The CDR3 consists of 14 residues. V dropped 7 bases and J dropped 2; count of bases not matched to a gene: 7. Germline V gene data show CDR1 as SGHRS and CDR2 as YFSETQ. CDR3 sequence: CASRGRDRQETQYF. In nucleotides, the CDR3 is TGCGCCAGCCGGGGAAGGGACAGGCAAGAGACCCAGTACTTC.

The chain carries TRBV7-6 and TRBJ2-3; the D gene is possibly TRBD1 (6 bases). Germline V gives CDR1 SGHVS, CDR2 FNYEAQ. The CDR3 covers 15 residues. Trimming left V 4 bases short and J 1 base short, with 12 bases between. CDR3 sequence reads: CASSSQGWGTDTQYF. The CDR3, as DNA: TGTGCCAGCAGCTCACAGGGTTGGGGCACAGATACGCAGTATTTT.

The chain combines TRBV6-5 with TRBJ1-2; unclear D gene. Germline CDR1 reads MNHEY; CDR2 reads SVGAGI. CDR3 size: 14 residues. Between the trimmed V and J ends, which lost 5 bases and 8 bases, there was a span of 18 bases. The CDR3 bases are TGTGCCAGCAGTGCCGGAAGCGGGTTAGGGGGCTACACCTTC. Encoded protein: CASSAGSGLGGYTF.

The CDR3 coding sequence is TGTGCCAGCTCACCACGAGGATTGGACACTGAAGCTTTCTTT. Translation gives CASSPRGLDTEAFF. This rearrangement joins TRBV18 to TRBJ1-1; D unresolved. This CDR3 contains 14 residues. Trimming cost V 1 base and J 3 bases, with 9 bases left between them. Germline assignment: CDR1 KGHSH and CDR2 LQKENI.